These 5 T cell receptor beta chains were all obtained from the same sample, sequenced in a study of T cells of healthy individuals. TCRdb fed the 5' RACE reads into MiXCR, producing one record per CDR3 protein. The repertoire includes about 82,000 distinct CDR3 sequences, approximately 5.4% of them detected once, and roughly 7.1% sits in the top ten. The receptor set was obtained from a female donor in good health.

This chain uses TRBV12-3 or TRBV12-4 with TRBJ2-5; TRBD2 matches 9 bases. This CDR3 region has 16 residues. The V gene end was trimmed by 5 bases and the J gene end by 2 bases; junction bases not matched to a gene: 9. CDR3 in DNA: TGTGCCAGCAGTAGGTCACGCGGGAGGGCGCAAGAGACCCAGTACTTC. As protein: CASSRSRGRAQETQYF.

This clonotype was counted ten times or more. V and J are TRBV27 and TRBJ2-3, with a tentative D call TRBD1 (5 bases). CDR3 length: 14 residues. Germline V lookup: CDR1 MNHEY, CDR2 SMNVEV (reference sequence). V was clipped by 3 bases and J by 8 bases, with 15 bases between them. In nucleotides, the CDR3 is TGTGCCAGCAGTTTCACTCCTTATCAGGGTACGCAGTATTTT. This encodes CASSFTPYQGTQYF.

The sample holds many counts of this clonotype. The limits of the CDR3 on the DNA are not certain, so only TCRdb's listed CDR3 is given. This chain joins TRBV6-2 or TRBV6-3 and TRBJ1-2; TRBD1, as called in the table, went unchecked against the DNA. Per the germline V gene, CDR1 is MNHEY and CDR2 is SVGEGT. The CDR3 has 13 residues if both end residues are counted. The CDR3: CASSSSDSYGYTF.

This clonotype was observed at least ten times. The chain combines TRBV2 with TRBJ2-1; TRBD2 matches at 7 bases. Germline V gene sequence: CDR1 SNHLY, CDR2 FYNNEI. This CDR3 has 15 amino acids. With V trimmed by 6 bases and J by 0 bases, 5 bases remained unmatched. The CDR3 region has the DNA TGTGCCAGCAGCTCCCGCGGGAGCTCCTACAATGAGCAGTTCTTC. Its protein is CASSSRGSSYNEQFF.

This clonotype was detected many times. The chain couples TRBV7-9 to TRBJ2-6, with D tentatively TRBD1 or TRBD2 (5 bases each). Trimming shortened V by 5 bases and J by 0 bases, and 14 bases separated the two germline ends. Per germline, CDR1 SEHNR and CDR2 FQNEAQ (reference sequence). The CDR3 consists of 17 residues. This CDR3 reads CASSLIGTLSGANVLTF. The CDR3 DNA follows: TGTGCCAGCAGCCTCATAGGGACGCTCTCTGGGGCCAACGTCCTGACTTTC. The full variable domain, rest sourced from reference TRBV7-9 and TRBJ2-6, is DTGVSQNPRHKITKRGQNVTFRCDPISEHNRLYWYRQTLGQGPEFLTYFQNEAQLEKSRLLSDRFSAERPKGSFSTLEIQRTEQGDSAMYLCASSLIGTLSGANVLTFGAGSRLTVL.